The sequence of this T cell receptor (beta chain) was determined in a study of Ad26.COV2.S vaccination and SARS-CoV-2 variants. Study as a whole: Into the muscle, Ad26.COV2.S was dosed once or twice, 56 days apart.

Treatment defined: around 19 received Ad26.COV2.S at low or high dose, single or two shots; 5 received placebo; per-sample allocation not given. Specimens were obtained on day 63 following the first vaccine or placebo injection. Donation came from an adult in Boston who was aged 18-55 years. V was shortened by 8 bases and J by 1 base, with 17 bases between the two germline ends. The CDR3 length is 16 residues. CDR1 is WNHNN, CDR2 SYGVQD, per germline (reference sequence). TCRdb's copy holds only in-frame clones and misses some; the assay was immunoSEQ multiplex PCR. The table shows 300,000 to 450,000 clones, with approximately 84% occurring only once. The study, taken as a whole, reports: Greater spike-specific TCR breadth was seen in vaccine recipients than in placebo recipients.

Comment on this clone: The antigen remains undetermined.

The chain recombines TRBV10-1 with TRBJ2-2; D might be TRBD1 (5 bases). The receptor was isolated from a person aged 18-60 years who received the Ad26.COV2.S COVID-19 vaccine or a placebo. The sequences come from peripheral blood, collected in a trial of Ad26.COV2.S vaccine versus placebo. This CDR3 is CASSAAGAVNTGELFF. The CDR3 DNA follows: TGCGCCAGCTCCGCCGCTGGGGCGGTGAACACCGGGGAGCTGTTTTTT.